A single sample is the source of the 14 T cell receptor beta chains below, sequenced in a study of Graves' ophthalmopathy and Graves' hyperthyroidism. Amplified material comprised TCR beta CDR3 regions derived from RNA transcripts. Amplification began with first-round RT-PCR using HTBI primers, then second-round multiplex PCR was performed. In TCRdb, the multiplex PCR reads were re-called with MiXCR into one record per CDR3 protein. This table has tens of thousands of distinct CDR3 sequences, less than 65% appearing once. Sequenced: peripheral blood. The receptors originated from an adult woman with Graves' ophthalmopathy.

This clonotype is judged medium-sized. This chain uses TRBV10-3 with TRBJ2-7; no clear D. CDR1 and CDR2 from the germline V gene are ENHRY and SYGVKD. The CDR3 extends over 13 amino acids. With 10 bases removed from V and 1 base from J, the gap between germline ends came to 14 bases. The CDR3 DNA follows: TGTGCCACCAACGGACGCTTGTCCTACGAGCAGTACTTC. This codes for CATNGRLSYEQYF.

The rearrangement uses TRBV19 and TRBJ1-2; the match to TRBD1 covers 10 bases. From germline, CDR1 is LNHDA and CDR2 SQIVND (reference sequence). CDR3 length equals 18 residues. V lost 5 bases, J lost 1 base, and 13 bases stayed unmatched. In DNA, the CDR3 is TGTGCCAGTAGTTCCGTCTCCTTCGGACAGGGGGGTAACTATGGCTACACCTTC. Encoded protein: CASSSVSFGQGGNYGYTF.

Ten or more counts support this clonotype. The CDR3 DNA is TGTGCCACCAAGGACGGGACACAGAACACCGGGGAGCTGTTTTTT. This codes for CATKDGTQNTGELFF. This sequence joins TRBV28 and TRBJ2-2; D may be TRBD1 (6 bases). Germline V CDR1 and CDR2: MDHEN, SYDVKM. The ends were cut back, 10 bases at V and 1 base at J, with 16 bases in the middle. This CDR3 is built from 15 residues.

This clonotype was seen repeatedly, ten times or more. The V and J genes are TRBV7-2 and TRBJ1-5, with D unresolved. From germline, CDR1 is SGHTA and CDR2 FQGNSA. The CDR3 sequence is 14 residues long. V was pared by 1 base and J by 7 bases, with 11 bases between. CDR3 in DNA: TGTGCCAGCAGCTTAGGGAAAGGAAACCAGCCCCAGCATTTT. The encoded protein is CASSLGKGNQPQHF. The entire variable domain, with the rest obtained from reference TRBV7-2 and TRBJ1-5, is as follows: GAGVSQSPSNKVTEKGKDVELRCDPISGHTALYWYRQSLGQGLEFLIYFQGNSAPDKSGLPSDRFSAERTGGSVSTLTIQRTQQEDSAVYLCASSLGKGNQPQHFGDGTRLSIL.

This chain links TRBV19 with TRBJ2-1, with D unclear. Between the trimmed V and J ends, which lost 6 bases and 4 bases, there was a span of 13 bases. The CDR3 has 14 amino acids. In germline, CDR1 is LNHDA, CDR2 SQIVND (reference sequence). The DNA of the CDR3 is TGTGCCAGTAGCCCTCCATCTGGGTACAATGAGCAGTTCTTC. Translating it yields CASSPPSGYNEQFF. Full variable domain (remainder filled in from reference TRBV19 and TRBJ2-1): DGGITQSPKYLFRKEGQNVTLSCEQNLNHDAMYWYRQDPGQGLRLIYYSQIVNDFQKGDIAEGYSVSREKKESFPLTVTSAQKNPTAFYLCASSPPSGYNEQFFGPGTRLTVL.

To note about this clonotype: The conserved closing phenylalanine or tryptophan is absent in this CDR3, likely reflecting a read error. The limits of the CDR3 on the DNA are not certain, so only TCRdb's listed CDR3 is given. V gene TRBV15 combines with J gene TRBJ2-1; the table's D call TRBD1 went unverified against the DNA. A total of 8 residues make up the CDR3, ends included. CDR1 LNHNV and CDR2 YYDKDF come from the germline V gene (reference sequence). CDR3 residues: CATRVRQG.

The chain's CDR3 is CSGRSGLNTEAFF. The CDR3 nucleotides read TGCAGCGGCCGGTCCGGATTGAACACTGAAGCTTTCTTT. The gene calls are TRBV29-1 and TRBJ1-1, with D unresolved. Germline V gene sequence: CDR1 SQVTM, CDR2 ANQGSEA. The ends were cut back, 7 bases at V and 0 bases at J, with 12 bases in the middle. This CDR3 comprises 13 residues.

The gene calls are TRBV20-1 and TRBJ2-3; 9 nucleotides match TRBD2. CDR1 and CDR2 (germline): DFQATT, SNEGSKA (reference sequence). The J segment lost 7 bases and the V segment lost 6 bases, leaving 17 bases of the junction unmatched. This CDR3 has 16 amino acids. Here the CDR3 reads CSANRRLSGSGYTQYF. CDR3 in DNA: TGCAGTGCCAACAGACGTCTTAGCGGGAGCGGCTATACGCAGTATTTT.

The chain recombines TRBV6-1 with TRBJ1-2, with TRBD1 identical over 7 bases. V was clipped by 3 bases and J by 4 bases; unmatched bases: 5. This CDR3 has 14 residues. The germline gives CDR1 MNHNS, CDR2 SASEGT. This CDR3 reads CASSETGTVYGYTF. The CDR3 nucleotides are TGTGCCAGCAGTGAGACCGGGACAGTCTATGGCTACACCTTC.

This clonotype was seen at least ten times. The chain links TRBV28 to TRBJ2-1; TRBD1 matches at 9 bases. The CDR3 is made up of 16 amino acids. V lost 4 bases, J lost 1 base, and 5 bases stayed unmatched. Germline V gene data show CDR1 as MDHEN and CDR2 as SYDVKM. CDR3 nucleotide sequence: TGTGCCAGCAGTTACTCCGGGACAGGGTCCTACAATGAGCAGTTCTTC. Amino acid sequence: CASSYSGTGSYNEQFF.

This clonotype came up once. The chain recombines TRBV29-1 with TRBJ1-4; 9 bases are a match to TRBD1. Germline lookup yields CDR1 SQVTM and CDR2 ANQGSEA. The CDR3 length is 15 residues. After removal of 2 bases from V and 8 bases from J, the junction contained 9 bases not matched to a gene. CDR3 sequence: CSVEIPRDRAEKLFF. For the CDR3, the DNA is TGCAGCGTTGAAATACCCCGGGACAGGGCGGAAAAACTGTTTTTT.

Worth noting for this clonotype: A much larger clone sits a single nucleotide away, making a read error possible. As DNA, the CDR3 is TGTGCCAGCAACCAATTGACTGGTGAAAAACTGTTTTTT. It encodes CASNQLTGEKLFF. V usage is TRBV3-1 and J usage is TRBJ1-4; D unclear. CDR1 LGHDT and CDR2 YNNKEL come from the germline V gene (reference sequence). This CDR3 is 13 amino acids long.

This clonotype was seen a few times. J is TRBJ2-3 and V is TRBV20-1; a weak D match, TRBD2 (7 bases). This CDR3 has 14 residues. The V gene lost 5 bases and the J gene lost 2 bases, with 14 bases spanning the gap. Germline CDR1 reads DFQATT; CDR2 reads SNEGSKA (reference sequence). CDR3 residues: CSAGGGGATDTQYF. The CDR3 DNA follows: TGCAGTGCTGGGGGGGGGGGGGCCACAGATACGCAGTATTTT.

This chain uses TRBV12-5 with TRBJ1-1; the D is unclear. V lost 6 bases and J 0 bases, leaving 14 bases between the germline ends. Looked up from germline, CDR1 is LGHNT and CDR2 is FRNRAP. This CDR3 has 15 residues. The CDR3 bases are TGTGCTAGTGGCCCCTTGGAAATCATGAACACTGAAGCTTTCTTT. Its protein is CASGPLEIMNTEAFF.